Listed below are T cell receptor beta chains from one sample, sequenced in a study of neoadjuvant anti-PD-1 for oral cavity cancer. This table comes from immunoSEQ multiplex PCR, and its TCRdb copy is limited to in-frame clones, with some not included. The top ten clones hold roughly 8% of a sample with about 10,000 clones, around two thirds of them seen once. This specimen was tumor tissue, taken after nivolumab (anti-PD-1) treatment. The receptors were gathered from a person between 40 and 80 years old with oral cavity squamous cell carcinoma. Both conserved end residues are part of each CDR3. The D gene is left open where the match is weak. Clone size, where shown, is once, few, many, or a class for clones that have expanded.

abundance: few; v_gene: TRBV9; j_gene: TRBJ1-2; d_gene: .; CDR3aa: CASSLTENYGYTF; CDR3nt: TGTGCCAGCAGCCTAACAGAGAACTATGGCTACACCTTC
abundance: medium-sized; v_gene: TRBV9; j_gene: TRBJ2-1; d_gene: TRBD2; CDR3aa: CASSVGGSGGDEQFF; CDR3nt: TGTGCCAGCAGCGTAGGCGGGAGTGGGGGGGATGAGCAGTTCTTC
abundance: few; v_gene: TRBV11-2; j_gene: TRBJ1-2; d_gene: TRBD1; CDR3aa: CASSTDRARGYTF; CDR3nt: TGTGCCAGCAGCACTGACAGGGCCCGCGGCTACACCTTC
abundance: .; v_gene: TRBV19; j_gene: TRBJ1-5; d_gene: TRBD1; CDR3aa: CASSPPGQGGGQPQHF; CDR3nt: TGTGCCAGTAGCCCTCCCGGACAGGGTGGGGGTCAGCCCCAGCATTTT
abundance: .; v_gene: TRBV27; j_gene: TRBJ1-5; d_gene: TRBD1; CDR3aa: CASRQGAGSRWTPQHF; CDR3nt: TGTGCCAGCAGGCAGGGGGCGGGGTCGCGTTGGACGCCCCAGCATTTT
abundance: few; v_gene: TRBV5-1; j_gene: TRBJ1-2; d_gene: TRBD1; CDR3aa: CASSWGTARYGYTF; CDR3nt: TGCGCCAGCAGCTGGGGGACAGCCCGCTATGGCTACACCTTC
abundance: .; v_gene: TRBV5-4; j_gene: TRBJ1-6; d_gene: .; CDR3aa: CASSARPSYNSPLHF; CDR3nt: TGTGCCAGCAGCGCCAGACCTTCCTATAATTCACCCCTCCACTTT
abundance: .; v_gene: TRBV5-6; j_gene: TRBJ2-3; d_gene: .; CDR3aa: CASSLEAAKTRTDTQYF; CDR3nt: TGTGCCAGCAGCTTGGAGGCAGCCAAAACCCGCACAGATACGCAGTATTTT
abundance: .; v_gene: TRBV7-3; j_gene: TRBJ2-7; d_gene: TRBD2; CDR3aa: CASSLGSGTYEQYF; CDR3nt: TGTGCCAGCAGCTTGGGTAGCGGGACTTACGAGCAGTACTTC
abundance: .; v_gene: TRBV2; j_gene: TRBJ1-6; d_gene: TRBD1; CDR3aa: CASSEGAGTANSPLHF; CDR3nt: TGTGCCAGCAGTGAAGGGGCCGGGACAGCTAATTCACCCCTCCACTTT
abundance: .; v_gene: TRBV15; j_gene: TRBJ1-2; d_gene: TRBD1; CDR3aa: CATSIGQGAYGYTF; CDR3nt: TGTGCCACCAGCATAGGACAGGGGGCTTATGGCTACACCTTC
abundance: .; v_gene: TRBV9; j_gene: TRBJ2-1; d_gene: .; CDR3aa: CASSVLAARSYNEQFF; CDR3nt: TGTGCCAGCAGCGTATTGGCGGCCCGCTCCTACAATGAGCAGTTCTTC
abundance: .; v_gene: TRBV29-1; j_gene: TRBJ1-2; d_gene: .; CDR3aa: CSVEPIGGARGYTF; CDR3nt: TGCAGCGTTGAACCCATTGGGGGGGCGCGTGGCTACACCTTC
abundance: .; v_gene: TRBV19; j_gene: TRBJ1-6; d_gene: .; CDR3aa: CASSHQGSFNSPLHF; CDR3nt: TGTGCCAGTAGTCATCAGGGATCTTTTAATTCACCCCTCCACTTT
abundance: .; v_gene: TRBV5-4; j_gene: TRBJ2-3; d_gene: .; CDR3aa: CASSGTLGASTDTQYF; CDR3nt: TGTGCCAGCAGCGGGACGCTAGGGGCTAGCACAGATACGCAGTATTTT
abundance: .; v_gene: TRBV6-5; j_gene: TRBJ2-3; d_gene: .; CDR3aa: CASSYGDTQYF; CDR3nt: TGTGCCAGCAGTTACGGTGATACGCAGTATTTT
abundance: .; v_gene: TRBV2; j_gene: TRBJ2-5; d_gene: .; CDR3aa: CASSAVTQYF; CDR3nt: TGTGCCAGCAGTGCGGTGACCCAGTACTTC
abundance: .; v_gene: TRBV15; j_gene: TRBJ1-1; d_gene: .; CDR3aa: CATLKIDGRNTEAFF; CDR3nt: TGTGCCACCCTCAAAATAGATGGCAGGAACACTGAAGCTTTCTTT
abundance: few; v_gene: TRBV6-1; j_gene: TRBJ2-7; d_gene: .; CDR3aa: CASSEDRRSEQYF; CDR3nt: TGTGCCAGCAGTGAAGACAGGAGATCTGAGCAGTACTTC
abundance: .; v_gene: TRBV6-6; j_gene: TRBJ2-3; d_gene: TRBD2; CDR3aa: CASSGTSVSTDTQYF; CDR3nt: TGTGCCAGCAGCGGGACTAGCGTGAGCACAGATACGCAGTATTTT
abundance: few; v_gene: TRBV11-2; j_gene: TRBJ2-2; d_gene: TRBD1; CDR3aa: CASSLQGAGTGELFF; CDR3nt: TGTGCCAGCAGCTTACAGGGGGCAGGCACCGGGGAGCTGTTTTTT
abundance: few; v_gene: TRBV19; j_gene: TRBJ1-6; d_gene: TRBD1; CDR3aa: CASKGRDRQNSPLHF; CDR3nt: TGTGCCAGTAAAGGAAGGGACAGGCAAAATTCACCCCTCCACTTT
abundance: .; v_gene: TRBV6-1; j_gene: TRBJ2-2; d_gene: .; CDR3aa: CASSDRRGATGELFF; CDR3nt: TGTGCCAGCAGTGATCGGAGAGGGGCCACCGGGGAGCTGTTTTTT
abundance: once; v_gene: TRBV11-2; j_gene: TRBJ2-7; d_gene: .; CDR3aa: CASSLFRVSYEQYF; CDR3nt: TGTGCCAGCAGCTTATTTAGGGTCTCCTACGAGCAGTACTTC
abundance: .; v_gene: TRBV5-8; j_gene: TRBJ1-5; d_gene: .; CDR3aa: CASSTGFNSNQPQHF; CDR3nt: TGTGCCAGCAGCACGGGATTCAATAGCAATCAGCCCCAGCATTTT
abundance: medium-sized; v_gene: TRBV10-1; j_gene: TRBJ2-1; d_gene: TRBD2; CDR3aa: CASSGLNLGLAREQFF; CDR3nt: TGCGCCAGCAGTGGGCTTAATCTCGGACTAGCTAGGGAGCAGTTCTTC